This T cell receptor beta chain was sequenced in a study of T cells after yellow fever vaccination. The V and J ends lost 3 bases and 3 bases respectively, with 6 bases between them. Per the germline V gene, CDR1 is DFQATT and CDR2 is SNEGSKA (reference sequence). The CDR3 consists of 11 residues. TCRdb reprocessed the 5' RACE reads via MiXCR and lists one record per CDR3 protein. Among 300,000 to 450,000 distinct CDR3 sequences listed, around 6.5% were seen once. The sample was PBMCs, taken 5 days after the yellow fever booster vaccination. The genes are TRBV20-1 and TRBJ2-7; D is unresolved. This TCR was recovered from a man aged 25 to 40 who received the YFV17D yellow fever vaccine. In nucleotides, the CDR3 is TGCAGTGCTAGGGAAAGCTACGAGCAGTACTTC. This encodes CSARESYEQYF.